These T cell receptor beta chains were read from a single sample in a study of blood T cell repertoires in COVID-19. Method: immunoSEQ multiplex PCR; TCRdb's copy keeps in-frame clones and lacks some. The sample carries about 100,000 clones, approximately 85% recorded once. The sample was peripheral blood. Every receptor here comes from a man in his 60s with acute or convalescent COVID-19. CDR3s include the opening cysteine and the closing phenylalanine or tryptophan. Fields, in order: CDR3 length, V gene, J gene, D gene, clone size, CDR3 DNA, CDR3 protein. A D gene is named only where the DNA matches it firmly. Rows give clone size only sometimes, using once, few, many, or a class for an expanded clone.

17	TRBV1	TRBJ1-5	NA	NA	TGCACCAGCAGCCAAGATGGGGGGGGGAGACCAAACCAGCCCCAGCATTTT	CTSSQDGGGRPNQPQHF
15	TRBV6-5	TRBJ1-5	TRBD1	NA	TGTGCCAGCAGTTCAGGGGGCCACGGCAATCAGCCCCAGCATTTT	CASSSGGHGNQPQHF
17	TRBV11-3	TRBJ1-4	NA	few	TGTGCCAGCAGCGCACAATGGACAGCGTCAACTAATGAAAAACTGTTTTTT	CASSAQWTASTNEKLFF
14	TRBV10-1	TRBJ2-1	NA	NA	TGCGCCAGCAGCCCCGGGACTTCCTACAATGAGCAGTTCTTC	CASSPGTSYNEQFF
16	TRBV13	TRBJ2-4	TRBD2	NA	TGTGCCAGCAGCGCCGGGGGGTTACTAGCCAAAAACATTCAGTACTTC	CASSAGGLLAKNIQYF
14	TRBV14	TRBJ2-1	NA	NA	TGTGCCAGCAGCCAAGCTTCCAGATACAATGAGCAGTTCTTC	CASSQASRYNEQFF
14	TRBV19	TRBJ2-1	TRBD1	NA	TGTGCCACGATTGGACAGGGTATGGCTGGGGAGCAGTTCTTC	CATIGQGMAGEQFF
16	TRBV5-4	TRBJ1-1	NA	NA	TGTGCCAGCAGCTCGGGGAAGCAGTCCATGAACACTGAAGCTTTCTTT	CASSSGKQSMNTEAFF
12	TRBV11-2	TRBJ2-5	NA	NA	TGTGCCAGCAGCCCTCTCCCCGAGACCCAGTACTTC	CASSPLPETQYF
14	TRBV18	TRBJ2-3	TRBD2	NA	TGTGCCAGCTCATCTAGCGGAGGCGGAGATACGCAGTATTTT	CASSSSGGGDTQYF
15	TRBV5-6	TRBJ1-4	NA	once	TGTGCCAGCAGACCCATTGCCGGGACAAATGAAAAACTGTTTTTT	CASRPIAGTNEKLFF
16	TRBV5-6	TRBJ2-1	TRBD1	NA	TGTGCCAGCAGCCCAGAGAAACGGACAGGTATAGGTGAGCAGTTCTTC	CASSPEKRTGIGEQFF
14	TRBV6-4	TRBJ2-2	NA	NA	TGTGCCAGCAGTGAGCGACAGAACACCGGGGAGCTGTTTTTT	CASSERQNTGELFF
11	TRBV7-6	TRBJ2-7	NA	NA	TGTGCCAGCAGCTCCACCTACGAGCAGTACTTC	CASSSTYEQYF
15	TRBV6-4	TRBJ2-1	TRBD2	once	TGTGCCAGCAGGGCACTAGCGGGAGCTGGAAATGAGCAGTTCTTC	CASRALAGAGNEQFF
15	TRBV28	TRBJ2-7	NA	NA	TGTGCCAGCAGTTCATCCGGGACTCCCCCCTACGAGCAGTACTTC	CASSSSGTPPYEQYF
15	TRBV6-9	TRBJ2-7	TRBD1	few	TGTGCCAGCAACAAAAGGAGACAGGGTGACTACGAGCAGTACTTC	CASNKRRQGDYEQYF
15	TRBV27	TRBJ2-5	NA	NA	TGTGCCAGCAGTTTACTCCCGCTAGAAAAAGAGACCCAGTACTTC	CASSLLPLEKETQYF
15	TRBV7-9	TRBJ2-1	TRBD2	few	TGTGCCAGCAGCTTCCGCGCGGGAGCAAACAATGAGCAGTTCTTC	CASSFRAGANNEQFF
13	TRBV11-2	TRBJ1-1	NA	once	TGTGCCAGCAGCTTAGCATTGAACACTGAAGCTTTCTTT	CASSLALNTEAFF
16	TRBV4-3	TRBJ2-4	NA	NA	TGCGCCAGCAGCCAGGGGGGAGACCTAGCCAAAAACATTCAGTACTTC	CASSQGGDLAKNIQYF
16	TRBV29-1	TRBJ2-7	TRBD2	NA	TGCAGCGTTGAAGACGGGCCTAGCGGGAGGGACTACGAGCAGTACTTC	CSVEDGPSGRDYEQYF
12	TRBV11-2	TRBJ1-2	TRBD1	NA	TGTGCCAGCAGCTTCGAGGGGGCTGGCTACACCTTC	CASSFEGAGYTF
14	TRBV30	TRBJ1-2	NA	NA	TGTGCCTGTCCCGGGGGGGTAACGAGCTATGGCTACACCTTC	CACPGGVTSYGYTF
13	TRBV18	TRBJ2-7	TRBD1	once	TGTGCCAGCTCACCCGGGACAGAATACGAGCAGTACTTC	CASSPGTEYEQYF